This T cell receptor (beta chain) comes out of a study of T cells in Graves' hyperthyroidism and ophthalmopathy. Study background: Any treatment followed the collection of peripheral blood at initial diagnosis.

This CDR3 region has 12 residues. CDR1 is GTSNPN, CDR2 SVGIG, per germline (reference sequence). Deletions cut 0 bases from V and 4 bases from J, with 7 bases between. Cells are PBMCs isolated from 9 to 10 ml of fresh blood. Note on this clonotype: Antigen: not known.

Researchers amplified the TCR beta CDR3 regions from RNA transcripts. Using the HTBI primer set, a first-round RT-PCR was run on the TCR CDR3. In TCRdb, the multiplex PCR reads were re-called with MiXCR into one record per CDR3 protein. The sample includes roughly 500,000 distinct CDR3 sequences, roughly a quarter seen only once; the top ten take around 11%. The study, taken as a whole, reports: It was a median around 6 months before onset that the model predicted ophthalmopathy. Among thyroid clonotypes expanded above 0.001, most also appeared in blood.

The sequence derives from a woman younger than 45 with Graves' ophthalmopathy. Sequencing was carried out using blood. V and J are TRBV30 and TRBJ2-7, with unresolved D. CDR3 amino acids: CAWSVRDYEQYF. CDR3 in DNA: TGTGCCTGGAGTGTAAGGGATTACGAGCAGTACTTC.